This passage covers 8 T cell receptor beta chains from one sample sequenced in a study of T cell clonality in common variable immunodeficiency. Findings and caveats of the study: In common variable immunodeficiency, TCR beta chains reportedly carried fewer deletions and N-nucleotide insertions.

These receptors' antigens are unknown. Data came from immunoSEQ multiplex PCR; TCRdb stores just in-frame clones and leaves some out. The sample contains 3,000 to 4,000 clones, none occurring once; 25% lies in the top ten. Sequencing input: peripheral blood mononuclear cells. The receptors here all came from a human donor with common variable immunodeficiency.

As to this clone: The CDR3 end is not reached by the read, which stops 3 residues before it; the germline J gene fills it in. The chain employs TRBV2 and TRBJ1-2, with a tentative D call TRBD1 (5 bases). Germline V gene sequence: CDR1 SNHLY, CDR2 FYNNEI. CDR3 length: 12 residues. Partial CDR3 DNA: TGTGCCCCAGCAACCCGGAACAGGGGC. It is translated as CAPATRNRG. The complete CDR3 reads CAPATRNRGYTF.

At least ten counts were recorded for this clone. The read terminates 3 residues before the CDR3 end, so the remaining end is supplied by the germline J gene. V is TRBV19 and J is TRBJ2-1, with 9 nucleotides matching TRBD2. The germline V gene has CDR1 LNHDA and CDR2 SQIVND (reference sequence). The V segment lost 3 bases and the J segment 6 bases; nucleotides outside the gene matches: 9. The length of the CDR3 is 16 residues. The part of the CDR3 DNA that was read is TGTGCCAGTAGTATTGGAGCGGGGGGCCCATTCAATGAG. This translates into CASSIGAGGPFNE. The whole CDR3 sequence is CASSIGAGGPFNEQFF.

This clone was picked up a small number of times. The read falls 3 residues short of the CDR3 end, and the missing part is taken from the germline J gene. This rearrangement joins TRBV19 to TRBJ2-1; 9 bases are shared with TRBD1. This CDR3 is built from 13 residues. The germline V gene has CDR1 LNHDA and CDR2 SQIVND (reference sequence). The V and J ends lost 7 bases and 7 bases, in that order; junction bases with no gene match: 5. Here the CDR3 reads CASNDRGGNEQFF. CDR3 DNA, as far as it was read: TGTGCCAGTAACGACAGGGGGGGGAATGAG. Variable domain in full (rest from reference TRBV19 and TRBJ2-1): DGGITQSPKYLFRKEGQNVTLSCEQNLNHDAMYWYRQDPGQGLRLIYYSQIVNDFQKGDIAEGYSVSREKKESFPLTVTSAQKNPTAFYLCASNDRGGNEQFFGPGTRLTVL.

This clone was found a few times. The CDR3 goes on 3 residues after the read ends, and that part is filled in from the germline J gene. The rearrangement uses TRBV7-7 and TRBJ2-5; 11 bases fit TRBD2. In germline, CDR1 is SSHAT, CDR2 FNYEAQ (reference sequence). The J segment lost 5 bases and the V segment lost 3 bases, leaving 8 bases of the junction unmatched. The CDR3 sequence is 16 residues long. CDR3 bases read: TGTGCCAGCAGCTTCGGTAGCGGGGGGGCCGGGGAGACC. Protein sequence: CASSFGSGGAGET. The entire CDR3 is CASSFGSGGAGETQYF.

This clone was counted only a few times. Read sequence stops 3 residues before the CDR3 end, and the germline J gene provides the missing end. The V call is TRBV7-2, the J call TRBJ1-2, with D tentatively TRBD1 (5 bases). V dropped 6 bases and J dropped 1 base, with 9 bases sitting between them. The CDR3 runs to 13 residues. Looked up from germline, CDR1 is SGHTA and CDR2 is FQGNSA. The CDR3 here is CASRRQSNYGYTF. The sequenced part of the CDR3 DNA is TGTGCCAGCAGGAGACAGAGTAACTATGGC.

To note about this clone: The observed sequence ends 3 residues before the CDR3 terminus, with the missing tail filled in from the germline J gene. The gene calls are TRBV23-1 and TRBJ1-1, with D possibly TRBD1 on 5 matching bases. TRBV23-1 is an ORF, with its function uncertain. V lost 0 bases, J lost 3 bases, and 5 bases lay in between. The CDR3 contains 13 residues. The CDR3 DNA, read in part, is TGCGCCAGCAGTCAATCAGGGGACACTGAA. As protein: CASSQSGDTE. The full-length CDR3 reads as CASSQSGDTEAFF.

There are a few counts of this clone. The read terminates 3 residues before the CDR3 end, so the remaining end is supplied by the germline J gene. The rearrangement links TRBV7-2 to TRBJ2-3; 8 bases line up with TRBD2. The junction had 3 bases not matched to a gene; V was cut back by 9 bases and J by 7 bases. The CDR3 sequence is 11 residues long. Germline V CDR1 and CDR2: SGHTA, FQGNSA. The CDR3 loop is CASLAGYTQYF. The sequenced CDR3 bases are TGTGCCAGTCTAGCGGGTTATACG.

This clone turned up a few times. CDR3 bases read: TGTGCCAGTAGAACAGGGAGAGGGCCGACCACAGATACG. This gives the protein CASRTGRGPTTDT. The whole CDR3 protein reads CASRTGRGPTTDTQYF. This chain uses TRBV19 with TRBJ2-3; TRBD1 might be the D (6 bases). The read halts 3 residues ahead of the CDR3 end, with the missing end drawn from the germline J gene. Trimming removed 6 bases at V and 2 bases at J, with 18 bases between. This CDR3 is 16 amino acids long. Looked up from germline, CDR1 is LNHDA and CDR2 is SQIVND (reference sequence). The entire variable domain, with the rest obtained from reference TRBV19 and TRBJ2-3, is as follows: DGGITQSPKYLFRKEGQNVTLSCEQNLNHDAMYWYRQDPGQGLRLIYYSQIVNDFQKGDIAEGYSVSREKKESFPLTVTSAQKNPTAFYLCASRTGRGPTTDTQYFGPGTRLTVL.